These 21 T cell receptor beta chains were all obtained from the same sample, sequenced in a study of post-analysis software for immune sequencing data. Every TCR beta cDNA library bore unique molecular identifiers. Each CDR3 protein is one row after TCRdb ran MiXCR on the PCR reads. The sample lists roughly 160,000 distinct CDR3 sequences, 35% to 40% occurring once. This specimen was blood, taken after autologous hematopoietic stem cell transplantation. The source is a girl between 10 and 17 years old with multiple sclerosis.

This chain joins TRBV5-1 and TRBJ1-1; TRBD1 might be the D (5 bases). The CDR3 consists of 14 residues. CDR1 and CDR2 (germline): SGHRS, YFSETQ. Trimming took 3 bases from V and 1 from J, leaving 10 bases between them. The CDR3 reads CASSSWGENTEAFF. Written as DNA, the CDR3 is TGCGCCAGCAGCTCTTGGGGCGAGAACACTGAAGCTTTCTTT.

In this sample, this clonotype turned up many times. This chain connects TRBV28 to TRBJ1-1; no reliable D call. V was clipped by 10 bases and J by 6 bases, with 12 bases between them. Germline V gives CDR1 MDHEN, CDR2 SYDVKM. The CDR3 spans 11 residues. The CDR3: CATRGKPEAFF. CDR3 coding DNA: TGTGCCACCCGAGGGAAACCTGAAGCTTTCTTT.

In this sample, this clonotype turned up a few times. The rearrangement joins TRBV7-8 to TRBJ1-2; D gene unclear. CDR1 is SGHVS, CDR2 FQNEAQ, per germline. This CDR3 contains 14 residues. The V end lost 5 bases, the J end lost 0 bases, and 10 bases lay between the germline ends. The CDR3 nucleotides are TGTGCCAGCAGCCTAGTCCTATCTAACTATGGCTACACCTTC. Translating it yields CASSLVLSNYGYTF.

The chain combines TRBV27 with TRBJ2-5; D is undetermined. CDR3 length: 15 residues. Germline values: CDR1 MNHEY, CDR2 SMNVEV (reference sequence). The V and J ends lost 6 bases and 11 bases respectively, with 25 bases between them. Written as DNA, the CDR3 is TGTGCCAGCAGCCCGGACGGAAGCTTAGCCAATGAGCAGTACTTC. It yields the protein CASSPDGSLANEQYF.

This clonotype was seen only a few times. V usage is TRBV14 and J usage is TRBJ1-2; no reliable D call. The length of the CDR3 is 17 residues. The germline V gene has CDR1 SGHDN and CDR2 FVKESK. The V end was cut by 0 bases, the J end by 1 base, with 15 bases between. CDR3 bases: TGTGCCAGCAGCCAAGAAGATCTGCGATTTTTTAACTATGGCTACACCTTC. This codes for CASSQEDLRFFNYGYTF.

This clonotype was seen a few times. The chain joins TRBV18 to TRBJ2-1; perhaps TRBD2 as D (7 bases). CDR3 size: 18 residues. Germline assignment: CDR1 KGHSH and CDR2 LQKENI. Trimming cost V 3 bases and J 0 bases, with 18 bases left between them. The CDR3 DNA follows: TGTGCCAGCTCACCGGAGGGGGAGGGGCGACGCTCCTACAATGAGCAGTTCTTC. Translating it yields CASSPEGEGRRSYNEQFF.

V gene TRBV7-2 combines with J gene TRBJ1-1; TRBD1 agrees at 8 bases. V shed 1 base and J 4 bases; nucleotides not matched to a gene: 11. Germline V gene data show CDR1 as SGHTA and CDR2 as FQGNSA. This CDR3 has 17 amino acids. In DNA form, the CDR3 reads TGTGCCAGCAGCTTAGGGAGGACAGGGAATGTCGTCACTGAAGCTTTCTTT. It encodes CASSLGRTGNVVTEAFF.

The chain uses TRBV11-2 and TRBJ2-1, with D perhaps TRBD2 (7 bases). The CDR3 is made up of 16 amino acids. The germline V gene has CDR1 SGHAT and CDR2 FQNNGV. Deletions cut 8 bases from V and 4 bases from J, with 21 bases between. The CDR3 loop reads CASRTPRGARYNEQFF. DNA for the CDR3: TGTGCCAGCCGAACTCCCCGGGGGGCGCGTTACAATGAGCAGTTCTTC.

Here the CDR3 reads CASSPGTSPQETQYF. The CDR3 nucleotides are TGTGCCAGCAGCCCCGGGACTAGCCCACAAGAGACCCAGTACTTC. This sequence joins TRBV11-2 and TRBJ2-5; TRBD2 aligns across 9 bases. Germline assignment: CDR1 SGHAT and CDR2 FQNNGV. J lost 2 bases, V lost 5 bases, and 6 bases had no gene match. The CDR3 is 15 residues long.

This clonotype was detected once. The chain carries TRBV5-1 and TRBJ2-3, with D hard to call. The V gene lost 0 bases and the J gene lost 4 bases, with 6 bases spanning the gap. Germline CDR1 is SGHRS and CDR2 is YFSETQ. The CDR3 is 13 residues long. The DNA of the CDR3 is TGCGCCAGCAGCTTGGAAGTTGCAGATACGCAGTATTTT. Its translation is CASSLEVADTQYF.

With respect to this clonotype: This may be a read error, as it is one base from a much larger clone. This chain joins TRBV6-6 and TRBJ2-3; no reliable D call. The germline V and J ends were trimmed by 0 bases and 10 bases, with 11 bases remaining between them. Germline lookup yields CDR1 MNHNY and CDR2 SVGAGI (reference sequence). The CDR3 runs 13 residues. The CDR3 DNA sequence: TGTGCCAGCAGTTACTCCGGACCCGATGCGCAGTATTTT. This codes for CASSYSGPDAQYF.

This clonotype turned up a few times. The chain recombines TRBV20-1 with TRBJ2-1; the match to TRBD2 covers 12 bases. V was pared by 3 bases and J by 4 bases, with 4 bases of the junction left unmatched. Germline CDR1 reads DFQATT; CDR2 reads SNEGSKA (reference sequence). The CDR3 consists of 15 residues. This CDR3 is CSASRTSGIYNEQFF. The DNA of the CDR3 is TGCAGTGCTAGCCGGACTAGCGGGATTTACAATGAGCAGTTCTTC.

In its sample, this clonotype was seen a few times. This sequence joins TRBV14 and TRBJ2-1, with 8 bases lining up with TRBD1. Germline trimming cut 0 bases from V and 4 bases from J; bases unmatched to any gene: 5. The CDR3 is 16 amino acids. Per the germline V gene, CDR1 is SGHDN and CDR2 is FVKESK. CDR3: CASSQDGRGQYNEQFF. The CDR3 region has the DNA TGTGCCAGCAGCCAAGATGGCAGGGGGCAGTACAATGAGCAGTTCTTC. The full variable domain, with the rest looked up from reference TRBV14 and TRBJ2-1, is EAGVTQFPSHSVIEKGQTVTLRCDPISGHDNLYWYRRVMGKEIKFLLHFVKESKQDESGMPNNRFLAERTGGTYSTLKVQPAELEDSGVYFCASSQDGRGQYNEQFFGPGTRLTVL.

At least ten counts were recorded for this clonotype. The CDR3 nucleotides are TGCAGCGTTGGTGGGACTTCCTACGAGCAGTACTTC. The encoded protein is CSVGGTSYEQYF. This chain uses TRBV29-1 with TRBJ2-7, with D possibly matching TRBD2 (6 bases). The CDR3 extends over 12 amino acids. CDR1 SQVTM and CDR2 ANQGSEA come from the germline V gene. V lost 4 bases and J 1 base, leaving 8 bases between the germline ends.

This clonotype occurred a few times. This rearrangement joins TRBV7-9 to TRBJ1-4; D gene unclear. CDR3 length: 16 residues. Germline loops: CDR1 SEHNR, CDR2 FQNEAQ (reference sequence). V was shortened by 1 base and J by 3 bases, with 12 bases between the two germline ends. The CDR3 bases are TGTGCCAGCAGCTTAGGGGCGACAAGATCTAATGAAAAACTGTTTTTT. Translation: CASSLGATRSNEKLFF.

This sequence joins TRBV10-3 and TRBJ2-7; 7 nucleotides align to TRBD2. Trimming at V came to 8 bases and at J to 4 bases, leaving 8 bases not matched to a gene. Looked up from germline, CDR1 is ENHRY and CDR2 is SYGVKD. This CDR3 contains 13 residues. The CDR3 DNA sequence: TGTGCCATCTCGGGGGGAGGGCAGTACGAGCAGTACTTC. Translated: CAISGGGQYEQYF.

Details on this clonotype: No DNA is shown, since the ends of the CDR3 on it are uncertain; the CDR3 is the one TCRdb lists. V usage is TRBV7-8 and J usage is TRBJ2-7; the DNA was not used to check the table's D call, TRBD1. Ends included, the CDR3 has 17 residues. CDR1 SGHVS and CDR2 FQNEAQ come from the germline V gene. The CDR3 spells CASSLQGGAVSEQYFGF.

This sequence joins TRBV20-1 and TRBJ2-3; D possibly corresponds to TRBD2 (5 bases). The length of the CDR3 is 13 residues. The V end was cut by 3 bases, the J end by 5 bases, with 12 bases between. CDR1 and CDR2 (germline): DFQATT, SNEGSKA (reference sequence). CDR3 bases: TGCAGTGCTAGTGAGCGGTTCGGAGATACGCAGTATTTT. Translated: CSASERFGDTQYF.

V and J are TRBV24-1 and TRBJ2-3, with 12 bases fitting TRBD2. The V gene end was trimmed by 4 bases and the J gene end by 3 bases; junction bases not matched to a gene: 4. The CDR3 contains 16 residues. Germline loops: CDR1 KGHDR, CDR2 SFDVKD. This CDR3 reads CATSDPGLAGTDTQYF. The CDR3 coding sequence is TGTGCCACCAGTGACCCCGGACTAGCGGGAACAGATACGCAGTATTTT.

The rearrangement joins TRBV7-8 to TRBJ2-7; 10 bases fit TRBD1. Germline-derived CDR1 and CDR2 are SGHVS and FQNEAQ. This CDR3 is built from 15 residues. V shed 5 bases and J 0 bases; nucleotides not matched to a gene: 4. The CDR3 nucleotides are TGTGCCAGCAGCGGAGACAGGGGGCCCTCCTACGAGCAGTACTTC. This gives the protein CASSGDRGPSYEQYF.

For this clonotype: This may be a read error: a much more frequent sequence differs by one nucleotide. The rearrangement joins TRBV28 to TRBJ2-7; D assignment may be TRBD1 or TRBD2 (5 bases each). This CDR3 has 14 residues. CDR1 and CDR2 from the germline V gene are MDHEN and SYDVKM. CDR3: CANSFLGVSYEQYF. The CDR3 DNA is TGTGCCAACAGTTTCTTGGGGGTCTCCTACGAGCAGTACTTC.